Each of the 25 T cell receptor beta chains below was sequenced from the same sample in a study of cytomegalovirus exposure and HLA in healthy donors. Use of 60 Vbeta and 13 Jbeta primers characterized the PCR. Method: immunoSEQ multiplex PCR; TCRdb's copy keeps in-frame clones and lacks some. Found here are 100,000 or so clones, approximately 83% of them singletons; the top ten hold 5% to 6.5%. Material for sequencing was PBMCs. These receptors were collected from a man aged 18 to 35 in good health and CMV-seronegative.

The rearrangement links TRBV12-5 to TRBJ2-1; 9 bases are shared with TRBD1. The length of the CDR3 is 12 residues. The germline gives CDR1 LGHNT, CDR2 FRNRAP. Losses at the gene ends were 4 bases for V and 14 bases for J; bases not matched to a gene: 6. DNA for the CDR3: TGTGCTAGTGGTTCCGACAGGGGGAAAAAGTTCTTC. Protein: CASGSDRGKKFF.

Comments on this clone: Compared with germline, one end of the junction differs, possibly owing to a read error. V gene TRBV9 combines with J gene TRBJ1-1; tentatively, D is TRBD1 (5 bases). This CDR3 is built from 14 residues. Germline CDR1 reads SGDLS; CDR2 reads YYNGEE. The CDR3 loop reads CASSVVGGNAEAFF. The CDR3 nucleotides read TGTGCCAGCAGCGTAGTCGGGGGGAACGCTGAAGCTTTCTTT.

This clone was observed a single time. Additional DNA sequences in this sample encode the identical CDR3. The gene calls are TRBV5-3 and TRBJ2-3; D unresolved. TRBV5-3 is assigned to the ORF class and has an uncertain function. This CDR3 comprises 15 residues. V lost 4 bases and J lost 5, with 17 bases in between. CDR3 residues: CARSGDVVAGDTQYF. Written as DNA, the CDR3 is TGTGCCAGAAGCGGAGATGTGGTAGCCGGAGATACGCAGTATTTT.

To note about this clone: Relative to the germline gene, one junction end is altered; a read error may explain this. This chain connects TRBV7-2 to TRBJ1-2; no clear D. The length of the CDR3 is 14 residues. Germline V CDR1 and CDR2: SGHTA, FQGNSA. The CDR3 loop is CASSLGPKAGGYTF. The CDR3, as DNA: TGTGCCAGCAGCTTAGGGCCCAAGGCGGGAGGCTACACTTTC.

This clone was seen a handful of times. The V and J genes are TRBV14 and TRBJ2-1; 7 bases line up with TRBD2. Losses at the gene ends were 0 bases for V and 7 bases for J; bases not matched to a gene: 3. The germline V gene encodes CDR1 SGHDN and CDR2 FVKESK. CDR3 length equals 14 residues. The CDR3 nucleotides read TGTGCCAGCAGCCAAGATCGGACTAGGAATGAGCAGTTCTTC. Its protein is CASSQDRTRNEQFF.

This clone has a handful of counts. The chain recombines TRBV6-6 with TRBJ2-1; 9 nucleotides line up with TRBD2. Germline assignment: CDR1 MNHNY and CDR2 SVGAGI (reference sequence). This CDR3 is 15 amino acids long. Unmatched junction bases numbered 6, after V lost 2 bases and J lost 7 bases. In DNA, the CDR3 is TGTGCCAGCAGTTACAGGGAGACTAGCGGTAATGAGCAGTTCTTC. It codes for CASSYRETSGNEQFF.

This chain joins TRBV5-4 and TRBJ2-2, with a possible D match to TRBD1 (6 bases). CDR1 is SGHNT, CDR2 YYREEE, per germline (reference sequence). The CDR3 is made up of 15 amino acids. Trimming pared 5 bases from V and 0 bases from J, leaving 11 bases between. CDR3 nucleotides: TGTGCCAGCAGAGGGTCAGGGGCGAACACCGGGGAGCTGTTTTTT. It specifies CASRGSGANTGELFF.

This clone was seen just once. The chain combines TRBV5-6 with TRBJ1-1; the match to TRBD1 covers 8 bases. The CDR3 spans 14 residues. Germline loops: CDR1 SGHDT, CDR2 YYEEEE. Trimming cost V 5 bases and J 4 bases; bases outside gene matches: 7. The CDR3 is CASSSDRAPTEAFF. DNA of the CDR3: TGTGCCAGCAGTTCGGACAGGGCACCCACTGAAGCTTTCTTT.

This clone has just a few counts. V usage is TRBV5-4 and J usage is TRBJ2-7; 10 positions match TRBD1. The V and J ends lost 1 base and 5 bases, in that order; junction bases with no gene match: 3. Germline loops: CDR1 SGHNT, CDR2 YYREEE (reference sequence). The CDR3 has 14 residues. The CDR3 sequence: CASSLRQGADEQYF. The CDR3 nucleotides read TGTGCCAGCAGCTTGAGACAGGGGGCAGACGAGCAGTACTTC.

The chain has TRBV11-1 and TRBJ2-7; weak D call: TRBD2 (6 bases). CDR3 size: 15 residues. V gave up 1 base and J gave up 2 bases, with 12 bases separating them. CDR1 is SGHAT, CDR2 FQDESV, per germline (reference sequence). The CDR3 DNA reads as TGTGCCAGCAGCTTAGTTCGGAGGGCCCCCTACGAGCAGTACTTC. It codes for CASSLVRRAPYEQYF.

V gene TRBV5-1 combines with J gene TRBJ1-3; TRBD1 agrees at 7 bases. The CDR3 spans 15 residues. Unmatched junction bases numbered 4, after V lost 4 bases and J lost 0 bases. Germline V gene lookup returns CDR1 SGHRS and CDR2 YFSETQ. The CDR3 loop is CASSRDSLSGNTIYF. The CDR3 DNA follows: TGCGCCAGCAGCCGGGACAGCCTCTCTGGAAACACCATATATTTT.

The chain is built from TRBV7-2 and TRBJ2-7, with 12 bases lining up with TRBD2. CDR1 SGHTA and CDR2 FQGNSA come from the germline V gene. The trim removed 4 bases at V and 6 bases at J, leaving 4 bases unmatched. The CDR3 totals 14 residues. The CDR3 DNA sequence: TGTGCCAGCAGCTCCACTAGCGGGAGGAGCGAGCAGTACTTC. Translated, it gives CASSSTSGRSEQYF.

This sequence joins TRBV5-1 and TRBJ2-3; 11 positions agree with TRBD2. CDR3 length equals 15 residues. Germline loops: CDR1 SGHRS, CDR2 YFSETQ. The V gene end was trimmed by 4 bases and the J gene end by 5 bases; junction bases not matched to a gene: 6. The CDR3 DNA is TGCGCCAGCAGCCAATCCGGACTAGCGGGAGATACGCAGTATTTT. Amino acid sequence: CASSQSGLAGDTQYF.

V is TRBV27 and J is TRBJ1-1; 7 bases match TRBD1. Trimming took 5 bases from V and 2 from J; bases not matched to a gene: 5. The CDR3 runs 14 residues. CDR1 is MNHEY and CDR2 is SMNVEV in the germline V gene (reference sequence). The CDR3 bases are TGTGCCAGCAGTCTTAACAGGGGAAACACTGAAGCTTTCTTT. The encoded protein is CASSLNRGNTEAFF.

CDR3 nucleotide sequence: TGTGCCAGTAGTTCATCGAAAGTGGGCCTCGAAAAACTGTTTTTT. It translates to CASSSSKVGLEKLFF. The gene calls are TRBV19 and TRBJ1-4, with D unresolved. The germline V gene encodes CDR1 LNHDA and CDR2 SQIVND (reference sequence). The CDR3 is 15 amino acids. The V end lost 5 bases, the J end lost 8 bases, and 18 bases lay between the germline ends. Variable domain in full (rest from reference TRBV19 and TRBJ1-4): DGGITQSPKYLFRKEGQNVTLSCEQNLNHDAMYWYRQDPGQGLRLIYYSQIVNDFQKGDIAEGYSVSREKKESFPLTVTSAQKNPTAFYLCASSSSKVGLEKLFFGSGTQLSVL.

The rearrangement links TRBV6-1 to TRBJ1-5; a possible D gene is TRBD1 (5 bases). Germline CDR1 is MNHNS and CDR2 is SASEGT. With 7 bases removed from V and 6 bases from J, the gap between germline ends came to 13 bases. The CDR3 runs to 13 residues. CDR3 residues: CASTDPGLQPQHF. CDR3 sequence (DNA): TGTGCCAGCACTGACCCAGGGCTTCAGCCCCAGCATTTT.

This sequence joins TRBV27 and TRBJ2-1; 7 bases are a match to TRBD2. Germline assignment: CDR1 MNHEY and CDR2 SMNVEV (reference sequence). The CDR3 runs to 17 residues. V lost 4 bases, J lost 0 bases, and 9 bases stayed unmatched. The CDR3 region has the DNA TGTGCCAGCAGTTCACCCCCTTGGACTAGCTCCTACAATGAGCAGTTCTTC. Translated: CASSSPPWTSSYNEQFF.

The rearrangement joins TRBV19 to TRBJ1-5; D call uncertain. Germline-derived CDR1 and CDR2 are LNHDA and SQIVND (reference sequence). The CDR3 loop spans 12 amino acids. The V gene lost 8 bases and the J gene lost 3 bases, with 8 bases spanning the gap. CDR3 bases: TGTGCCAGTGTTCAGGCCAATCAGCCCCAGCATTTT. This gives the protein CASVQANQPQHF.

The chain links TRBV4-3 to TRBJ1-1; 9 bases fit TRBD1. Germline V gene data show CDR1 as LGHNA and CDR2 as YSLEER. V dropped 7 bases and J dropped 1; count of bases not matched to a gene: 1. CDR3 size: 13 residues. The CDR3 reads CASKGQGNTEAFF. The CDR3 DNA reads as TGCGCCAGCAAGGGACAGGGGAACACTGAAGCTTTCTTT.

The gene calls are TRBV11-3 and TRBJ2-7; D is perhaps TRBD2 (6 bases). The germline V and J ends were trimmed by 4 bases and 5 bases, with 9 bases remaining between them. Germline CDR1 is SGHNT and CDR2 is YENEEA. The CDR3 extends over 12 amino acids. The CDR3 loop is CASSWRGNEQYF. As DNA, the CDR3 is TGTGCCAGCAGCTGGAGGGGTAACGAGCAGTACTTC. Full variable domain (rest looked up from reference TRBV11-3 and TRBJ2-7): EAGVVQSPRYKIIEKKQPVAFWCNPISGHNTLYWYLQNLGQGPELLIRYENEEAVDDSQLPKDRFSAERLKGVDSTLKIQPAELGDSAVYLCASSWRGNEQYFGPGTRLTVT.

The V and J genes are TRBV25-1 and TRBJ1-2; D remains unclear. The CDR3 is made up of 12 amino acids. Germline V gene lookup returns CDR1 MGHDK and CDR2 SYGVNS. V was shortened by 1 base and J by 5 bases, with 5 bases between the two germline ends. CDR3 protein: CASSESGYGYTF. The DNA of the CDR3 is TGTGCCAGCAGTGAATCGGGTTATGGCTACACCTTC.

The chain combines TRBV11-2 with TRBJ2-1; TRBD2 matches at 8 bases. With V trimmed by 1 base and J by 8 bases, 13 bases remained unmatched. The CDR3 contains 17 residues. Germline V gene sequence: CDR1 SGHAT, CDR2 FQNNGV. The CDR3 here is CASSLGGAGVESHEQFF. Here the CDR3 DNA reads TGTGCCAGCAGCTTAGGAGGAGCGGGAGTAGAGTCCCATGAGCAGTTCTTC.

The V gene is TRBV5-6, the J gene TRBJ1-4, with TRBD1 identical over 7 bases. Trimming removed 1 base from V and 8 bases from J; junction bases left unmatched: 8. The CDR3 totals 15 residues. Germline lookup yields CDR1 SGHDT and CDR2 YYEEEE. The DNA for the CDR3 is TGTGCCAGCAGCTTGCTCCAGGGGGTCAGGGAAAAACTGTTTTTT. Translated: CASSLLQGVREKLFF.

In DNA form, the CDR3 reads TGTGCCAGCAGCCAACTGGACAGCTCTGGAAACACCATATATTTT. It is translated as CASSQLDSSGNTIYF. The chain uses TRBV16 and TRBJ1-3; tentative D call: TRBD1 (6 bases). CDR3 length equals 15 residues. Trimming removed 2 bases from V and 0 bases from J, with 8 bases in between. Germline V lookup: CDR1 KGHSY, CDR2 FQNENV.

About this clone: An end of the junction differs from the germline gene, which may be a read error. J is TRBJ1-2 and V is TRBV5-4, with 8 bases that match TRBD1. This CDR3 has 14 residues. Per the germline V gene, CDR1 is SGHNT and CDR2 is YYREEE (reference sequence). CDR3 sequence: CASSPLQGGYGYTF. CDR3 nucleotide sequence: TGCGCCAGCAGCCCATTACAGGGGGGCTATGGCTACACCTTC.